This TCR beta chain came from a study of blood T cells in healthy people across ages. Regarding the study as a whole: The lack of PBMC sorting stopped any conclusive naive versus antigen-experienced comparison. Long-lived donors had more naive CD4+ cells and higher diversity than aged donors. Shifts in expanded clonotypes may have been confounded by donor CMV status, which was unknown.

Comments on this clonotype: Antigen unknown.

A sample-barcoded 5' primer and a J-beta primer mix were used in a second PCR of roughly 7 to 11 cycles. TCRdb re-called the 5' RACE reads through MiXCR, storing one row per CDR3 protein. The sample carries about 1,600,000 distinct CDR3 sequences, 42% recorded once. Germline-derived CDR1 and CDR2 are MNHNS and SASEGT. The CDR3 consists of 15 residues. V was trimmed by 4 bases and J by 4 bases, leaving 14 bases between them. The chain recombines TRBV6-1 with TRBJ2-1, with a possible D match to TRBD2 (5 bases). The receptor was isolated from a woman in her late teens or twenties in good health. Sequenced: blood. CDR3 DNA: TGTGCCAGCAGTGGGGTGGGAGCGGTATACAATGAGCAGTTCTTC. This gives the protein CASSGVGAVYNEQFF.